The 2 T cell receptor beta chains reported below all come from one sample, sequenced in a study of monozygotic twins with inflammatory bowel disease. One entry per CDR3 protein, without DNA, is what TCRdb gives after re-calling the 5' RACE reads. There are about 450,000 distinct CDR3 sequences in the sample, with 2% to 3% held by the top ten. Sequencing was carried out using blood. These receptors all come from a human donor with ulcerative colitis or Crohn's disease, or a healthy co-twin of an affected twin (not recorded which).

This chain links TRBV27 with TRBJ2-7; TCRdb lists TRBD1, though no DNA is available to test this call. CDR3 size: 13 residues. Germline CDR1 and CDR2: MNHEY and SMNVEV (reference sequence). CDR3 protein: CASSPRAGREQYF.

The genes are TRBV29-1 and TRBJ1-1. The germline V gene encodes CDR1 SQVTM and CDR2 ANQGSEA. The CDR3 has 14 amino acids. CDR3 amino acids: CSVVPGPPHTEAFF. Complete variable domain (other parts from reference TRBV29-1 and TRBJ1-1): SAVISQKPSRDICQRGTSLTIQCQVDSQVTMMFWYRQQPGQSLTLIATANQGSEATYESGFVIDKFPISRPNLTFSTLTVSNMSPEDSSIYLCSVVPGPPHTEAFFGQGTRLTVV.